This TCR beta chain stems from a study of post-analysis software for immune sequencing data. Overall study results and limits: Relative to controls, patients had five TRBV segments at higher frequency, with TRBV5-6, TRBV5-1 and TRBV20-1 among these.

Of note for this clonotype: Antigen unknown.

The authors incorporated unique molecular identifiers into the TCR beta cDNA libraries. MiXCR, applied by TCRdb to the PCR reads, yields one record per CDR3 protein. The table shows roughly 400,000 distinct CDR3 sequences, with more than 30% occurring only once. Germline lookup yields CDR1 SGHRS and CDR2 YFSETQ. V shed 4 bases, J shed 7 bases, and the junction held 6 bases outside the gene matches. The CDR3 runs 14 residues. This receptor was obtained from a girl aged 2 to 9 with multiple sclerosis. The rearrangement links TRBV5-1 to TRBJ2-1, with 9 bases identical to TRBD1. The sequencing input was blood. The CDR3 coding sequence is TGCGCCAGCAGCCCCGGGACAGGGTTAAATGAGCAGTTCTTC. This sequence encodes CASSPGTGLNEQFF.